The rows below give T cell receptor beta chains drawn from one sample of a study of blood T cell repertoires in COVID-19. The method was immunoSEQ multiplex PCR; TCRdb's version includes in-frame clones alone and lacks a portion of them. The profile shows 120,000 to 150,000 clones, around 81% of them singletons. Sample: peripheral blood. These receptors all come from a woman aged 45-65 years with acute or convalescent COVID-19. Each CDR3 is given with its conserved first and last residue. D genes are given only for firm matches. Where a row states a size, it is once, few, many or the class of an expanded clone; other rows omit it.

V,size,D,J,CDR3,DNA
TRBV7-2,NA,NA,TRBJ1-4,CASSLARKEAEKLFF,TGTGCCAGCAGCTTAGCCCGAAAGGAGGCGGAAAAACTGTTTTTT
TRBV24-1,NA,NA,TRBJ1-5,CATSAGFNQPQHF,TGTGCCACCAGTGCGGGGTTCAATCAGCCCCAGCATTTT
TRBV9,NA,TRBD2,TRBJ2-1,CASSSSGGGMDEQFF,TGTGCCAGCAGCTCTAGCGGGGGAGGAATGGATGAGCAGTTCTTC
TRBV4-3,NA,TRBD2,TRBJ2-3,CASSQRLAGGEFTDTQYF,TGCGCCAGCAGCCAGCGACTAGCGGGGGGGGAATTTACAGATACGCAGTATTTT
TRBV5-1,NA,TRBD2,TRBJ2-6,CASTTGLANSGANVLTF,TGCGCCAGCACCACGGGACTAGCGAACTCTGGGGCCAACGTCCTGACTTTC
TRBV27,few,TRBD1,TRBJ2-1,CASRTGATNEQFF,TGTGCCAGCAGGACAGGGGCGACCAATGAGCAGTTCTTC
TRBV6-6,NA,TRBD1,TRBJ1-5,CASSYSDRGNQPQHF,TGTGCCAGCAGTTACTCTGACAGGGGCAATCAGCCCCAGCATTTT
TRBV4-2,NA,NA,TRBJ2-3,CASSLRDDTQYF,TGTGCCAGCAGCCTCAGGGATGATACGCAGTATTTT
TRBV29-1,NA,NA,TRBJ1-1,CSGGRSNTEAFF,TGCAGCGGAGGAAGAAGCAACACTGAAGCTTTCTTT
TRBV9,NA,NA,TRBJ1-3,CASSPRGMGGNTIYF,TGTGCCAGCAGCCCCCGGGGGATGGGAGGAAACACCATATATTTT
TRBV6-6,NA,NA,TRBJ2-1,CASSGQRSDEQFF,TGTGCCAGCAGTGGACAGAGGAGCGATGAGCAGTTCTTC
TRBV27,NA,NA,TRBJ2-3,CASSPSLSGDTQYF,TGTGCCAGCAGTCCTAGCCTTAGCGGCGATACGCAGTATTTT
TRBV19,once,NA,TRBJ2-1,CASSINLGVQFF,TGTGCCAGTAGCATTAACCTCGGGGTTCAGTTCTTC
TRBV3-1/TRBV3-2,NA,NA,TRBJ1-4,CASSPKWARNEKLFF,TGTGCCAGCAGCCCGAAGTGGGCACGAAATGAAAAACTGTTTTTT
TRBV5-1,NA,NA,TRBJ2-5,CASSFNSQETQYF,TGCGCCAGCAGCTTCAACTCTCAAGAGACCCAGTACTTC
TRBV7-3,once,TRBD2,TRBJ2-1,CASSIGGLAGNNEQFF,TGTGCCAGCAGCATAGGGGGTCTAGCGGGAAACAATGAGCAGTTCTTC
TRBV18,NA,NA,TRBJ1-1,CASSSGENTEAFF,TGTGCCAGCTCGTCCGGGGAGAACACTGAAGCTTTCTTT
TRBV3-1/TRBV3-2,NA,NA,TRBJ1-2,CASSRTENYGYTF,TGTGCCAGCAGCCGGACAGAGAACTATGGCTACACCTTC
TRBV9,NA,TRBD1,TRBJ2-4,CASSAPTGETAKNIQYF,TGTGCCAGCAGCGCACCAACAGGGGAGACGGCCAAAAACATTCAGTACTTC
TRBV28,NA,NA,TRBJ2-2,CASSLSTAGELFF,TGTGCCAGCAGTTTATCAACGGCCGGGGAGCTGTTTTTT
TRBV7-9,few,NA,TRBJ2-7,CASSQQGYEQYF,TGTGCCAGCAGCCAACAGGGCTACGAGCAGTACTTC
TRBV3-1/TRBV3-2,NA,NA,TRBJ1-6,CASSQDPTGPLHF,TGTGCCAGCAGCCAAGATCCCACAGGTCCCCTCCACTTT
TRBV7-9,NA,NA,TRBJ1-4,CASSFDPGEKLFF,TGTGCCAGCAGCTTCGACCCCGGGGAAAAACTGTTTTTT
TRBV12-3/TRBV12-4,NA,TRBD1,TRBJ1-2,CASRGQGDGYTF,TGTGCCAGCAGGGGACAGGGAGATGGCTACACCTTC
TRBV29-1,NA,NA,TRBJ1-2,CSVDVAASDYGYTF,TGCAGCGTTGATGTGGCCGCTTCTGACTATGGCTACACCTTC
TRBV7-9,NA,TRBD1,TRBJ2-1,CASSTGVSEQFF,TGTGCCAGCAGCACAGGGGTAAGTGAGCAGTTCTTC
TRBV11-3,NA,TRBD1,TRBJ2-5,CASSPLGTGQETQYF,TGTGCCAGCAGCCCGCTTGGGACAGGGCAAGAGACCCAGTACTTC
TRBV7-6,NA,TRBD1,TRBJ2-7,CASSLKDRVYEQYF,TGTGCCAGCAGCTTAAAGGACAGGGTTTACGAGCAGTACTTC
TRBV4-3,once,NA,TRBJ1-6,CARLLLTSPLHF,TGCGCCAGATTACTACTTACGTCACCCCTCCACTTT
TRBV4-3,NA,TRBD1,TRBJ1-1,CASSQEGGGVGNTEAFF,TGCGCCAGCAGCCAAGAAGGAGGGGGCGTTGGGAACACTGAAGCTTTCTTT